The source of this T cell receptor (beta chain) is a study of human T cells and chemical hapten exposure. Study-level results: TCRs above 1 in 1000 frequency stayed constant with DPC sensitization. Against controls, expanded TCRs gave rise to significantly more large CDR3 similarity clusters.

Time point noted: patch test 2, 6 weeks after DPC sensitization. Documented treatment: therapeutic diphenylcyclopropenone sensitization with weekly scalp DPC. In its sample, this clonotype was seen many times. Its antigen is currently unknown. The CDR3 has 13 residues. Germline V gene lookup returns CDR1 SEHNR and CDR2 FQNEAQ (reference sequence). V lost 6 bases and J 2 bases, leaving 8 bases between the germline ends. Single cDNA molecules in the library carried unique molecular identifiers attached during preparation. TCRdb ran MiXCR on the RACE reads and lists one entry per CDR3 protein. Here the sample spans about 73,000 distinct CDR3 sequences, 8.5% being singletons.

The sequenced sample was whole blood, obtained in connection with sensitization to the hapten diphenylcyclopropenone (DPC). The receptor comes from a woman aged 50 to 60 with alopecia areata. Some clones in this sample may be carry-over from other donors' samples. This sequence joins TRBV7-9 and TRBJ1-5; no firm D call. CDR3 sequence reads: CASSPGGNQPQHF. Here the CDR3 DNA reads TGTGCCAGCAGTCCCGGTGGCAATCAGCCCCAGCATTTT.